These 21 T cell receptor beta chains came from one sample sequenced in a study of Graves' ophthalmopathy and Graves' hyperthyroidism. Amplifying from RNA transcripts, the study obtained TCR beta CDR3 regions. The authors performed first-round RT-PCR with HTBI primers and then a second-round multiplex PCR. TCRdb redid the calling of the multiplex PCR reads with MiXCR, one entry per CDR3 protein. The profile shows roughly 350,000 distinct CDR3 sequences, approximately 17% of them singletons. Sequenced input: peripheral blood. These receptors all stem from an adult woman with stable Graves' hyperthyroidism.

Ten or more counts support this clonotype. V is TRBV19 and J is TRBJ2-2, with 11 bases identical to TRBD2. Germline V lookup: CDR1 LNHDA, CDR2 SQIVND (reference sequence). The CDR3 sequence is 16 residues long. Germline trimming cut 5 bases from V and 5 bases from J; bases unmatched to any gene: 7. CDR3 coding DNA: TGTGCCAGTAGTGGTCTAGCGGGAGGATGGACCGGGGAGCTGTTTTTT. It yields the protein CASSGLAGGWTGELFF.

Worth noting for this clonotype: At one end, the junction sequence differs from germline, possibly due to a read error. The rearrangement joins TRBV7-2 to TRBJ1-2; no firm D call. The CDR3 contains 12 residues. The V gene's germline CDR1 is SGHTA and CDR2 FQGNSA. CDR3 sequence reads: CARSLGHYGYTF. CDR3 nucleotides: TGTGCCAGAAGCTTAGGGCATTATGGCTACACCTTC.

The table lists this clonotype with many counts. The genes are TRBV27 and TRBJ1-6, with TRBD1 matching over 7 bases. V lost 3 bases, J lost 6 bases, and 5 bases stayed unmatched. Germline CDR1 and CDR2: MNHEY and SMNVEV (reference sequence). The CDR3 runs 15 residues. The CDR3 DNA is TGTGCCAGCAGTTTCGTGGGACAGCTTAATTCACCCCTCCACTTT. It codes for CASSFVGQLNSPLHF.

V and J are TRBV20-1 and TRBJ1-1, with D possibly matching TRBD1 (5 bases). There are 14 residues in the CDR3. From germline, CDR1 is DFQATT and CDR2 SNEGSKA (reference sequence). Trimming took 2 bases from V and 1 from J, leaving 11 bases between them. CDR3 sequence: CSARSGGGNTEAFF. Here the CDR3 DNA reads TGCAGTGCTAGATCCGGGGGGGGGAACACTGAAGCTTTCTTT.

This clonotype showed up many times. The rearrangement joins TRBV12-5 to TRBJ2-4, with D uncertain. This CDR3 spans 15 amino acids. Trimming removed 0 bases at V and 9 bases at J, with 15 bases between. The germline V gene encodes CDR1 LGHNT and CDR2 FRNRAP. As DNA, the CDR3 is TGTGCTAGTGGTTTGGTACGGGTCATTTGGGGCATTCAGTACTTC. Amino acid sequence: CASGLVRVIWGIQYF. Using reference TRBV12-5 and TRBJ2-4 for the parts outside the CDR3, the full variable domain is DARVTQTPRHKVTEMGQEVTMRCQPILGHNTVFWYRQTMMQGLELLAYFRNRAPLDDSGMPKDRFSAEMPDATLATLKIQPSEPRDSAVYFCASGLVRVIWGIQYFGAGTRLSVL.

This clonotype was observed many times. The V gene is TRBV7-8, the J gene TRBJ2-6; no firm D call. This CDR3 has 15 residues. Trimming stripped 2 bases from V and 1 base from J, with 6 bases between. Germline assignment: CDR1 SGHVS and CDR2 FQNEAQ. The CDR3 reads CASSLPGSGANVLTF. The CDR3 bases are TGTGCCAGCAGCTTACCGGGTTCTGGGGCCAACGTCCTGACTTTC.

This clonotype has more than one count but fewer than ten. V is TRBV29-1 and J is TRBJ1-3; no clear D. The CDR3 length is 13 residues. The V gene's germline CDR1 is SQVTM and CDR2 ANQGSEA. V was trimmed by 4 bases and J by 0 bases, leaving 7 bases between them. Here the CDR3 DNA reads TGCAGCGTTGTCGGGCCCTCTGGAAACACCATATATTTT. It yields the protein CSVVGPSGNTIYF.

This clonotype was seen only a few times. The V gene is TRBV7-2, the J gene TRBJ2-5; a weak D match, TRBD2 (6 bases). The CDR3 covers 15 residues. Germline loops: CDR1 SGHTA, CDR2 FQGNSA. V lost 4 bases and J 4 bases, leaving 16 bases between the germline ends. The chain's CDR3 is CASSSREPRAETQYF. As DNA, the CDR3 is TGTGCCAGCAGCTCCCGGGAGCCAAGGGCAGAGACCCAGTACTTC.

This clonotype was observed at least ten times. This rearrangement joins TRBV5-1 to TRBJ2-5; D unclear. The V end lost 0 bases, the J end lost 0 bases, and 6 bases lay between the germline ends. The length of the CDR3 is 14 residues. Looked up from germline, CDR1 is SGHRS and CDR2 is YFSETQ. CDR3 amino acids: CASSLAANQETQYF. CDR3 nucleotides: TGCGCCAGCAGCTTGGCGGCCAACCAAGAGACCCAGTACTTC.

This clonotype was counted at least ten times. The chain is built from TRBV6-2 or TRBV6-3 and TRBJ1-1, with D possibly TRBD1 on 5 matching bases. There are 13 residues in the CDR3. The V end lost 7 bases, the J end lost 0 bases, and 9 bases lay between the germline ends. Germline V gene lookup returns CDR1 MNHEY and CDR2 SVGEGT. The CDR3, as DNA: TGTGCCAGCAAGGGGACCTTGAACACTGAAGCTTTCTTT. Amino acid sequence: CASKGTLNTEAFF.

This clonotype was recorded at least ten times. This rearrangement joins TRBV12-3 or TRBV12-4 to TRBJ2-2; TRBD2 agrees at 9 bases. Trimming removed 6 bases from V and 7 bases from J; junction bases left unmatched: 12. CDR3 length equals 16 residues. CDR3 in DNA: TGTGCCAGCAGAGAGAGTAGCGGGAGCTGGATCGGGGAGCTGTTTTTT. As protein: CASRESSGSWIGELFF.

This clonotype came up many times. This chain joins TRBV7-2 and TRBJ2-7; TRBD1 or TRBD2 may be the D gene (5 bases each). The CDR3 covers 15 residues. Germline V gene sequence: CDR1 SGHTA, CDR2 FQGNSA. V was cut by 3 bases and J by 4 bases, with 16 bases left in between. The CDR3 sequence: CASSFSVGVSYEQYF. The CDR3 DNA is TGTGCCAGCAGCTTTTCGGTGGGGGTGTCGTACGAGCAGTACTTC.

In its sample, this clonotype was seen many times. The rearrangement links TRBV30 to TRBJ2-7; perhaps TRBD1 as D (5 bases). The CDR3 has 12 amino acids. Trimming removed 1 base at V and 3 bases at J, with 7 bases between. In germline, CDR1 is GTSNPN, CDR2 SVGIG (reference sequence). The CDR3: CAWSAGNYEQYF. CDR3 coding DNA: TGTGCCTGGAGTGCAGGGAACTACGAGCAGTACTTC. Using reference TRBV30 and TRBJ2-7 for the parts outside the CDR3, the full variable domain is SQTIHQWPATLVQPVGSPLSLECTVEGTSNPNLYWYRQAAGRGLQLLFYSVGIGQISSEVPQNLSASRPQDRQFILSSKKLLLSDSGFYLCAWSAGNYEQYFGPGTRLTVT.

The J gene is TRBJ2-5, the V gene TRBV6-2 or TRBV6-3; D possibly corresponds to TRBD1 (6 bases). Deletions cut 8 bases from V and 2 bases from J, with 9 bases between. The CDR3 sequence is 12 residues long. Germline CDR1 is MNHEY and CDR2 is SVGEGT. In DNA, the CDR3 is TGTGCCAGCGGACAGACTCAAGAGACCCAGTACTTC. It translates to CASGQTQETQYF.

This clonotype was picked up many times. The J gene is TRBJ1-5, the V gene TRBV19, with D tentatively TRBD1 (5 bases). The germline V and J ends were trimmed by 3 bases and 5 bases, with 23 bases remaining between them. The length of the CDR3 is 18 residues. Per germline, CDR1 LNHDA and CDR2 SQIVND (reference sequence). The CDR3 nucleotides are TGTGCCAGTAGTATGATGGGGGTCCGTAGACCCTATGATCAGCCCCAGCATTTT. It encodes CASSMMGVRRPYDQPQHF.

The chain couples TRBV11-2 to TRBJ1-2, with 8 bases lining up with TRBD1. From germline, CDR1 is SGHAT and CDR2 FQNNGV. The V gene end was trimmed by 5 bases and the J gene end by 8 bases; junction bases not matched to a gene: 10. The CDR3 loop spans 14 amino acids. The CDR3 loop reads CASSGSGGFRGYTF. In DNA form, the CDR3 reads TGTGCCAGCAGCGGTTCAGGGGGCTTTCGGGGCTACACCTTC.

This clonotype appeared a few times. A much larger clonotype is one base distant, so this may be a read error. In DNA form, the CDR3 reads TGTGCCTGGTCTTCTAGCGGAGCCTACGAGCAGTACGTC. It codes for CAWSSSGAYEQYV. The gene calls are TRBV30 and TRBJ2-7; 7 nucleotides agree with TRBD2. J lost 2 bases, V lost 5 bases, and 6 bases had no gene match. Germline V gene sequence: CDR1 GTSNPN, CDR2 SVGIG (reference sequence). The CDR3 consists of 13 residues.

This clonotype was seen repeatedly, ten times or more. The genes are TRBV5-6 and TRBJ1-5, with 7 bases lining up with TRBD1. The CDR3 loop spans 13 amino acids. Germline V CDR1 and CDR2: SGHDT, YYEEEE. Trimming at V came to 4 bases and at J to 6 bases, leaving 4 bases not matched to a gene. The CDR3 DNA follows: TGTGCCAGCAGCACGCGACAGGGTCAGCCCCAGCATTTT. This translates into CASSTRQGQPQHF.

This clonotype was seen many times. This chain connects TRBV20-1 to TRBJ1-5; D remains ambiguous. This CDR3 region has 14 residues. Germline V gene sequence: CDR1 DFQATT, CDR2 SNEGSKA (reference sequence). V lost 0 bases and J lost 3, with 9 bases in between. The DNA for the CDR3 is TGCAGTGCTAGAGATCCGGTTAACAATCAGCCCCAGCATTTT. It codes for CSARDPVNNQPQHF.

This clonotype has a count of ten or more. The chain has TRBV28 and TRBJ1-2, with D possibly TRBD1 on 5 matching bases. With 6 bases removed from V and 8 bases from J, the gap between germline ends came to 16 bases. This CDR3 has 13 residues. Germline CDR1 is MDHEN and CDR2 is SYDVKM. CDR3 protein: CASSLTAPRGYTF. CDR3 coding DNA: TGTGCCAGCAGCCTGACAGCCCCGCGCGGCTACACCTTC.

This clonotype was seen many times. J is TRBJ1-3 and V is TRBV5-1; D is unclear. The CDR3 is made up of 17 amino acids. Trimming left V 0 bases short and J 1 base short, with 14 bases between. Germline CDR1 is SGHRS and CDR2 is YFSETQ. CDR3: CASSLGVRQSSGNTIYF. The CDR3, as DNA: TGCGCCAGCAGCTTGGGAGTCAGGCAAAGTTCTGGAAACACCATATATTTT.